These 21 T cell receptor beta chains were all obtained from the same sample, sequenced in a study of control samples from healthy donors and cancer patients. The assay was immunoSEQ multiplex PCR, and TCRdb's table has in-frame clones only and misses some. The sample holds approximately 150,000 clones, 90% to 95% seen once. The sample comprised PBMCs. These receptors were taken from a man between 60 and 75 years old with colorectal cancer.

The rearrangement joins TRBV2 to TRBJ1-2; 10 bases match TRBD1. Germline V gene lookup returns CDR1 SNHLY and CDR2 FYNNEI. The CDR3 is 15 residues long. The V and J ends lost 4 bases and 1 base, in that order; junction bases with no gene match: 3. The CDR3 reads CASSGQGAINYGYTF. CDR3 in DNA: TGTGCCAGCAGTGGACAGGGGGCCATTAACTATGGCTACACCTTC.

This rearrangement joins TRBV11-2 to TRBJ2-2, with D tentatively TRBD1 or TRBD2 (5 bases each). Trimming took off 7 bases at V and 7 bases at J, with 13 bases between the two ends. This CDR3 contains 13 residues. Germline V gene sequence: CDR1 SGHAT, CDR2 FQNNGV. The CDR3 is CASNNGADGELFF. CDR3 in DNA: TGTGCCAGCAACAACGGGGCAGACGGGGAGCTGTTTTTT.

The chain combines TRBV30 with TRBJ2-7; D unclear. This CDR3 has 11 residues. V lost 0 bases and J lost 6, with 6 bases in between. CDR1 GTSNPN and CDR2 SVGIG come from the germline V gene (reference sequence). In nucleotides, the CDR3 is TGTGCCTGGAGTGTAAAGACCGAGCAGTACTTC. Amino acid sequence: CAWSVKTEQYF. The variable domain in full, with the rest retrieved from reference TRBV30 and TRBJ2-7, is SQTIHQWPATLVQPVGSPLSLECTVEGTSNPNLYWYRQAAGRGLQLLFYSVGIGQISSEVPQNLSASRPQDRQFILSSKKLLLSDSGFYLCAWSVKTEQYFGPGTRLTVT.

The V call is TRBV18, the J call TRBJ2-7, with TRBD1 matching over 7 bases. V gave up 6 bases and J gave up 6 bases; unmatched junction bases: 8. The germline V gene has CDR1 KGHSH and CDR2 LQKENI. The CDR3 spans 13 residues. CDR3 protein: CASSQGQHGEQYF. The CDR3 DNA reads TGTGCCAGCTCGCAGGGACAGCATGGCGAGCAGTACTTC.

This chain links TRBV30 with TRBJ1-1; possibly TRBD1 for D (6 bases). Germline assignment: CDR1 GTSNPN and CDR2 SVGIG (reference sequence). CDR3 length: 14 residues. With 2 bases removed from V and 1 base from J, the gap between germline ends came to 11 bases. CDR3: CAWSRSDRNTEAFF. The CDR3 DNA is TGTGCCTGGAGTAGGTCGGACAGGAACACTGAAGCTTTCTTT.

V gene TRBV7-9 combines with J gene TRBJ2-3; the D gene is possibly TRBD2 (6 bases). The V end was cut by 2 bases, the J end by 0 bases, with 12 bases between. The CDR3 spans 16 residues. Germline V gene lookup returns CDR1 SEHNR and CDR2 FQNEAQ (reference sequence). The CDR3 sequence: CASSLNGGPSTDTQYF. The DNA of the CDR3 is TGTGCCAGCAGCTTAAACGGGGGTCCTAGCACAGATACGCAGTATTTT.

This clone has just one count. V is TRBV5-1 and J is TRBJ1-1; the D is unclear. V dropped 4 bases and J dropped 1 base, with 14 bases sitting between them. Germline loops: CDR1 SGHRS, CDR2 YFSETQ. The CDR3 spans 15 residues. The CDR3 DNA reads TGCGCCAGCAGCATCAAAACAACTACGAACACTGAAGCTTTCTTT. It translates to CASSIKTTTNTEAFF.

The chain employs TRBV5-6 and TRBJ1-5; D perhaps matches TRBD1 (6 bases). Looked up from germline, CDR1 is SGHDT and CDR2 is YYEEEE. The CDR3 length is 15 residues. Trimming pared 4 bases from V and 7 bases from J, leaving 18 bases between. CDR3 nucleotide sequence: TGTGCCAGCAGCACTAAGGGGGGCTGGCAGCAGCCCCAGCATTTT. It yields the protein CASSTKGGWQQPQHF.

The chain is built from TRBV5-1 and TRBJ1-2; D call uncertain. Germline V lookup: CDR1 SGHRS, CDR2 YFSETQ. The length of the CDR3 is 14 residues. The germline V and J ends were trimmed by 0 bases and 4 bases, with 10 bases remaining between them. This chain's CDR3 is CASSLGADGYGYTF. The CDR3 DNA sequence: TGCGCCAGCAGCTTGGGGGCGGACGGCTATGGCTACACCTTC.

This rearrangement joins TRBV3-1 (or the pseudogene TRBV3-2) to TRBJ1-1; D is unresolved. The germline CDR1 and CDR2 sequences are LGHDT and YNNKEL (reference sequence). The ends were cut back, 5 bases at V and 5 bases at J, with 9 bases in the middle. The CDR3 is 12 residues long. The CDR3 DNA follows: TGTGCCAGCAGCTACACGGAGACTGAAGCTTTCTTT. It is translated as CASSYTETEAFF.

The chain carries TRBV2 and TRBJ2-7; weak D call: TRBD1 (6 bases). Trimming cost V 9 bases and J 5 bases, with 14 bases left between them. This CDR3 has 12 amino acids. CDR1 is SNHLY and CDR2 is FYNNEI in the germline V gene. CDR3 sequence (DNA): TGTGCCAGGGACAGAGCCGGGGACGAGCAGTACTTC. Protein sequence: CARDRAGDEQYF.

The rearrangement links TRBV10-3 to TRBJ2-4, with D perhaps TRBD1 or TRBD2 (6 bases each). Germline CDR1 reads ENHRY; CDR2 reads SYGVKD. The CDR3 is made up of 15 amino acids. Between the trimmed V and J ends, which lost 3 bases and 7 bases, there was a span of 16 bases. DNA for the CDR3: TGTGCCATCAGTGATGGGGGGCAGGGCGGGAACATTCAGTACTTC. This translates into CAISDGGQGGNIQYF.

DNA of the CDR3: TGTGCCACCAGTGAGCCCACAGGAGGTGGCACTGAAGCTTTCTTT. This sequence encodes CATSEPTGGGTEAFF. V usage is TRBV24-1 and J usage is TRBJ1-1; tentative D call: TRBD1 (5 bases). The CDR3 covers 15 residues. Germline CDR1 reads KGHDR; CDR2 reads SFDVKD. Deletions cut 4 bases from V and 4 bases from J, with 15 bases between.

V is TRBV5-1 and J is TRBJ2-7, with 8 bases aligning to TRBD1. This CDR3 region has 14 residues. CDR1 is SGHRS, CDR2 YFSETQ, per germline. Trimming cost V 4 bases and J 2 bases; bases outside gene matches: 5. The CDR3 DNA is TGCGCCAGCAGCCTGGACAGGGAGGCCTACGAGCAGTACTTC. Protein sequence: CASSLDREAYEQYF.

The chain employs TRBV6-2 or TRBV6-3 and TRBJ2-7; 7 bases match TRBD1. Germline values: CDR1 MNHEY, CDR2 SVGEGT. This CDR3 is built from 12 residues. V was clipped by 6 bases and J by 6 bases; unmatched bases: 5. Here the CDR3 reads CASSTGVGEQYF. The CDR3 bases are TGTGCCAGCAGCACAGGGGTGGGCGAGCAGTACTTC.

The V call is TRBV7-9, the J call TRBJ2-2; 7 bases fit TRBD1. The V and J ends lost 9 bases and 3 bases, in that order; junction bases with no gene match: 4. The CDR3 is 13 residues long. The germline CDR1 and CDR2 sequences are SEHNR and FQNEAQ (reference sequence). Written as DNA, the CDR3 is TGTGCCAGTGTCGACAGGGACACCGGGGAGCTGTTTTTT. Translation gives CASVDRDTGELFF.

The chain employs TRBV12-3 or TRBV12-4 and TRBJ2-7, with TRBD1 as a possible D gene (6 bases). The V gene lost 3 bases and the J gene lost 4 bases, with 10 bases spanning the gap. This CDR3 region has 13 residues. The CDR3 is CASSLGTLYEQYF. CDR3 bases: TGTGCCAGCAGTTTGGGGACATTGTACGAGCAGTACTTC.

CDR3: CASSPQDIQNSPLHF. As DNA, the CDR3 is TGTGCCAGCTCACCACAGGACATTCAGAATTCACCCCTCCACTTT. V is TRBV18 and J is TRBJ1-6, with D perhaps TRBD1 (5 bases). CDR3 length: 15 residues. CDR1 KGHSH and CDR2 LQKENI come from the germline V gene. V was cut by 1 base and J by 7 bases, with 11 bases left in between.

The chain links TRBV2 to TRBJ1-5, with 9 bases aligning to TRBD1. V lost 6 bases to trimming and J lost 6 bases; unmatched junction nucleotides: 6. This CDR3 contains 14 residues. Germline CDR1 SNHLY, CDR2 FYNNEI. As DNA, the CDR3 is TGTGCCAGCAGCCTAGGACAGGGGCCTCAGCCCCAGCATTTT. Translating it yields CASSLGQGPQPQHF.

V gene TRBV9 combines with J gene TRBJ2-7; 14 bases map to TRBD2. The CDR3 is 17 amino acids. The J segment lost 5 bases and the V segment lost 0 bases, leaving 7 bases of the junction unmatched. Germline-derived CDR1 and CDR2 are SGDLS and YYNGEE. The CDR3 DNA is TGTGCCAGCAGCGTAGGACTAGCGGGGGGGTCGGACGACGAGCAGTACTTC. Its protein is CASSVGLAGGSDDEQYF.

CDR3 amino acids: CASSLDTPLSYEQYF. In nucleotides, the CDR3 is TGTGCCAGCAGCTTAGATACTCCCCTCTCCTACGAGCAGTACTTC. The chain couples TRBV11-2 to TRBJ2-7; D unresolved. CDR1 and CDR2 (germline): SGHAT, FQNNGV. Trimming pared 0 bases from V and 0 bases from J, leaving 9 bases between. The CDR3 is 15 residues long.